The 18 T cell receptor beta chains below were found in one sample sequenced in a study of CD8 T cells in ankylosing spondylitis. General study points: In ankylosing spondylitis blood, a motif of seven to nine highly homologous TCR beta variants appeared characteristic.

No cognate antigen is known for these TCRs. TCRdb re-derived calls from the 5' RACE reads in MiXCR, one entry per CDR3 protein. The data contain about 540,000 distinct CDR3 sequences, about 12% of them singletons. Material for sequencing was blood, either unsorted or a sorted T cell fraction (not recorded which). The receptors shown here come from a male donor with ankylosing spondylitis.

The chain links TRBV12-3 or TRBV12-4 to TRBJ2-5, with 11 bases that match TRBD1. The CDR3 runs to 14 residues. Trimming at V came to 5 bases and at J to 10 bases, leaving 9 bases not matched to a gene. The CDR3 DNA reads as TGTGCCAGCAGTCCCTGGACAGGGGGCGAGGGCCAGTACTTC. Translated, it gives CASSPWTGGEGQYF.

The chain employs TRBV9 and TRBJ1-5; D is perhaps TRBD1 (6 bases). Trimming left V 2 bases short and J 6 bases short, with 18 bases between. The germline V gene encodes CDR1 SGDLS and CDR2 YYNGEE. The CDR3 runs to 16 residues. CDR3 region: CASSVAPQGVGQPQHF. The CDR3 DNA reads TGTGCCAGCAGCGTCGCTCCACAGGGAGTGGGTCAGCCCCAGCATTTT.

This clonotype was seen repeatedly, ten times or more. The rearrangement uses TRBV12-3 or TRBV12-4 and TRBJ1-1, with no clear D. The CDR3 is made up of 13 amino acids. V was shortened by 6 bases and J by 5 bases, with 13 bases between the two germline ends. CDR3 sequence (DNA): TGTGCCAGCAGGGGGTCGCGGTGGACTGAAGCTTTCTTT. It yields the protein CASRGSRWTEAFF.

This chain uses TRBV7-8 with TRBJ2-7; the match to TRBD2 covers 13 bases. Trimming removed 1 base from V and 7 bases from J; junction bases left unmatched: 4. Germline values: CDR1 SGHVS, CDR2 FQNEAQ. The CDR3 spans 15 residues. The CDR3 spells CASSLGTSGRGEQYV. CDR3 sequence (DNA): TGTGCCAGCAGCTTAGGGACTAGCGGGAGAGGTGAGCAGTACGTC.

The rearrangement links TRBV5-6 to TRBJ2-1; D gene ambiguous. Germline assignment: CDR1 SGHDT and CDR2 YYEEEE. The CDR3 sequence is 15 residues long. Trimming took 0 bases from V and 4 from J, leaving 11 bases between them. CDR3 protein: CASSLDQVEYNEQFF. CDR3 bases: TGTGCCAGCAGCTTGGACCAGGTGGAGTACAATGAGCAGTTCTTC.

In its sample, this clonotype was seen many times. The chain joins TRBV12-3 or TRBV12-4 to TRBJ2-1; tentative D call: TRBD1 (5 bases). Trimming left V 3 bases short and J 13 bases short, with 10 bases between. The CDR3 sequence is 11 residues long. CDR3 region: CASSFSGAQFF. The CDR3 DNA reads TGTGCCAGCAGTTTTTCTGGGGCACAGTTCTTC.

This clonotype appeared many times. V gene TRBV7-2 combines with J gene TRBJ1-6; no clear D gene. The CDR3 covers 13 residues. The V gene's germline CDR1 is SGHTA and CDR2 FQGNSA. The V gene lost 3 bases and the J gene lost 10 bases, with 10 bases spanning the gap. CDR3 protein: CASSFGRASPLHF. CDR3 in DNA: TGTGCCAGCAGCTTCGGACGGGCGTCACCCCTCCACTTT.

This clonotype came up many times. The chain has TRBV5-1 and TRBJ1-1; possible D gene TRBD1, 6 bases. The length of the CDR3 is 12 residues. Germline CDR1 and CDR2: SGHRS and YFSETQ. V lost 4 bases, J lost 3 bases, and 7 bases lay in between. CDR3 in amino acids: CASSRTDTEAFF. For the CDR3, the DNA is TGCGCCAGCAGCCGGACAGACACTGAAGCTTTCTTT.

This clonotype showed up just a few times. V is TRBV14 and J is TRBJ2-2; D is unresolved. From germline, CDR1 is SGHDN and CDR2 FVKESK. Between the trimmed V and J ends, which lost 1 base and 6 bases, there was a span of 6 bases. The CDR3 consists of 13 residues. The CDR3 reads CASSQVGPGELFF. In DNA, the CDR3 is TGTGCCAGCAGCCAAGTAGGGCCCGGGGAGCTGTTTTTT. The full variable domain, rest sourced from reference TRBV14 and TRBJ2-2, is EAGVTQFPSHSVIEKGQTVTLRCDPISGHDNLYWYRRVMGKEIKFLLHFVKESKQDESGMPNNRFLAERTGGTYSTLKVQPAELEDSGVYFCASSQVGPGELFFGEGSRLTVL.

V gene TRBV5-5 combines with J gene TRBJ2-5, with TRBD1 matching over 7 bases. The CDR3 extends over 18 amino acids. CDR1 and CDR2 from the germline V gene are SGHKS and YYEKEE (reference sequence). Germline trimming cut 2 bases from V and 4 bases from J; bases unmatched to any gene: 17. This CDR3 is CASSFTVPLDRALETQYF. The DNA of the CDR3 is TGTGCCAGCAGCTTTACTGTCCCCCTCGACAGGGCCCTAGAGACCCAGTACTTC.

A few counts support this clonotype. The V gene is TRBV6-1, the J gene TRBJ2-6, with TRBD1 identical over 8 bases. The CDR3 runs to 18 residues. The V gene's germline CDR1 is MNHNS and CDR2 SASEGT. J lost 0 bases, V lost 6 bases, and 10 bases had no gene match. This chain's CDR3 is CASSKVGTGCSGANVLTF. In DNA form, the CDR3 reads TGTGCCAGCAGCAAGGTCGGGACAGGCTGCTCTGGGGCCAACGTCCTGACTTTC.

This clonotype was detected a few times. CDR3 coding DNA: TGTGCCAGCAGCGTAGGGGGATCCCTTAGCGGGACCCGCACAGATACGCAGTATTTT. Translated: CASSVGGSLSGTRTDTQYF. The J gene is TRBJ2-3, the V gene TRBV9; TRBD2 matches at 8 bases. The germline V gene encodes CDR1 SGDLS and CDR2 YYNGEE. This CDR3 region has 19 residues. The junction had 13 bases not matched to a gene; V was cut back by 0 bases and J by 1 base.

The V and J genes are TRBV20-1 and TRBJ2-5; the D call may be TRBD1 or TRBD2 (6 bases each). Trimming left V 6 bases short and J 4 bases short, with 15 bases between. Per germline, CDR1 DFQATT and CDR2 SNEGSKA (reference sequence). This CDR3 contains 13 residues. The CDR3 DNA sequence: TGCAGTGCCCGGAGGGGGGCCGTAGAGACCCAGTACTTC. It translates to CSARRGAVETQYF.

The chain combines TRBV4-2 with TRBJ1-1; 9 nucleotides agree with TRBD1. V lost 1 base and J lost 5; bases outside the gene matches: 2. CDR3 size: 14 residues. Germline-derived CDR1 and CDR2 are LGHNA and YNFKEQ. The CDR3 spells CASSQGQGETEAFF. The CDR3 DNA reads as TGTGCCAGCAGCCAAGGACAGGGGGAGACTGAAGCTTTCTTT.

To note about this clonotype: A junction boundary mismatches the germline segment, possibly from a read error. The CDR3 nucleotides read TGCAGCGTTCCCGGACTAGCGGGGAATGGGCAGTTCTTC. The encoded protein is CSVPGLAGNGQFF. This sequence joins TRBV29-1 and TRBJ2-1, with 12 positions matching TRBD2. CDR3 length: 13 amino acids. CDR1 SQVTM and CDR2 ANQGSEA come from the germline V gene.

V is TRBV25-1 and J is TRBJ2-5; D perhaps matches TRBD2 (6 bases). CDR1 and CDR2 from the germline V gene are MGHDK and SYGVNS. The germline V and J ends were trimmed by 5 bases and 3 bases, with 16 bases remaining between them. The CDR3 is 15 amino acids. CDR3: CASSFVGTGKETQYF. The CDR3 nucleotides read TGTGCCAGCAGTTTCGTAGGGACTGGTAAAGAGACCCAGTACTTC.

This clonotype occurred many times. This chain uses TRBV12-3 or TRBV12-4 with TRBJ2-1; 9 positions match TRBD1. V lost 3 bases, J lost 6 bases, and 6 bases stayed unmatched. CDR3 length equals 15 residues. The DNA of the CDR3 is TGTGCCAGCAGTTTCCCGGGACAGGGTATCAATGAGCAGTTCTTC. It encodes CASSFPGQGINEQFF.

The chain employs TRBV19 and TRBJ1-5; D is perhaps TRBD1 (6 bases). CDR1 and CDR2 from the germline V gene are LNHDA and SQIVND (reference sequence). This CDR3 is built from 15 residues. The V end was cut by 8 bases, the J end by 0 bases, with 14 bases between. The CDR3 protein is CASAIRTDSNQPQHF. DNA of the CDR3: TGTGCCAGTGCTATCCGGACAGATAGCAATCAGCCCCAGCATTTT.